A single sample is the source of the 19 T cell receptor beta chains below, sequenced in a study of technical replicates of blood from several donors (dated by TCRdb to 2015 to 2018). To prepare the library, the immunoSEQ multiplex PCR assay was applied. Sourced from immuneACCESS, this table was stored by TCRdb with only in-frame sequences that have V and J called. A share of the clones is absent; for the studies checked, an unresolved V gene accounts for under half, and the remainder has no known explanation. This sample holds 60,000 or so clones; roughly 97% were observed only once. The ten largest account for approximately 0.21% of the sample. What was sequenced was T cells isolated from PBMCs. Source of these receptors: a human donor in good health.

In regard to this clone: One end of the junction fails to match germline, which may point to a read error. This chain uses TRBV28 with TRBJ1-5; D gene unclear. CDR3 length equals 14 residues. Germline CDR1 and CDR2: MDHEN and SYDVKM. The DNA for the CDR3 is TGTGCCAGCAGAAATCGGGAGGGTTATCAACCCCAGCATTTT. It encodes CASRNREGYQPQHF.

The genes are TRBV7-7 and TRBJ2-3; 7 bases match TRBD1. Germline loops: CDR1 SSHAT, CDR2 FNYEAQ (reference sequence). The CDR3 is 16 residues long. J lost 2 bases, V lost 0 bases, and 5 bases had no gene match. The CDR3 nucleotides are TGTGCCAGCAGCTTAGCTCCGGGACAGTCCACAGATACGCAGTATTTT. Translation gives CASSLAPGQSTDTQYF.

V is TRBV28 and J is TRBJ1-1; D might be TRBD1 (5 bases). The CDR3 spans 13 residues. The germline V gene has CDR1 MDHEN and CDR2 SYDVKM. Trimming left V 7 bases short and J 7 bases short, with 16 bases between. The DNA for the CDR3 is TGTGCCAGCACGTTGGCGGGGGGGGGTGAAGCTTTCTTT. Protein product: CASTLAGGGEAFF.

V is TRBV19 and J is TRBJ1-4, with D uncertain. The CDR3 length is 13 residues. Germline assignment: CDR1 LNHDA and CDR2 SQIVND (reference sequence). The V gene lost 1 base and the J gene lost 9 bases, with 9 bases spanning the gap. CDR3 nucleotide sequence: TGTGCCAGTAGTATAGTCCCGGTACAAAAACTGTTTTTT. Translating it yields CASSIVPVQKLFF.

The CDR3 loop reads CASSLGQGGDQPQHF. As DNA, the CDR3 is TGTGCCAGCAGTTTAGGGCAGGGAGGAGATCAGCCCCAGCATTTT. The rearrangement joins TRBV27 to TRBJ1-5; D is possibly TRBD1 (5 bases). Germline CDR1 reads MNHEY; CDR2 reads SMNVEV (reference sequence). Trimming left V 2 bases short and J 5 bases short, with 13 bases between. The CDR3 consists of 15 residues.

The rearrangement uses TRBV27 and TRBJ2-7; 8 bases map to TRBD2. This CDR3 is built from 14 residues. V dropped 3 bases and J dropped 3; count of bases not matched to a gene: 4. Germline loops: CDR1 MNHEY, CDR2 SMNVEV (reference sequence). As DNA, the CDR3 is TGTGCCAGCAGTTTGGTAGCGGGAAGCTACGAGCAGTACTTC. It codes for CASSLVAGSYEQYF.

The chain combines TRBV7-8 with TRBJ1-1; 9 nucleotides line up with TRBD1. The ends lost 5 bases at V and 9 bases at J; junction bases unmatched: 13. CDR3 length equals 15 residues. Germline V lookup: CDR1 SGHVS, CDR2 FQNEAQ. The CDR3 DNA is TGTGCCAGCAGCCTTAGGACAGGGGACGAGGAAAAAGCTTTCTTT. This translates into CASSLRTGDEEKAFF. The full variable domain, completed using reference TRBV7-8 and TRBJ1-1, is GAGVSQSPRYKVAKRGQDVALRCDPISGHVSLFWYQQALGQGPEFLTYFQNEAQLDKSGLPSDRFFAERPEGSVSTLKIQRTQQEDSAVYLCASSLRTGDEEKAFFGQGTRLTVV.

CDR3 protein: CASSSPGIGTGLGYTF. The DNA of the CDR3 is TGTGCCAGCAGCTCGCCGGGGATCGGGACAGGGTTAGGCTACACCTTC. V gene TRBV5-4 combines with J gene TRBJ1-2, with TRBD1 identical over 9 bases. Trimming at V came to 3 bases and at J to 8 bases, leaving 14 bases not matched to a gene. CDR1 and CDR2 from the germline V gene are SGHNT and YYREEE (reference sequence). This CDR3 spans 16 amino acids.

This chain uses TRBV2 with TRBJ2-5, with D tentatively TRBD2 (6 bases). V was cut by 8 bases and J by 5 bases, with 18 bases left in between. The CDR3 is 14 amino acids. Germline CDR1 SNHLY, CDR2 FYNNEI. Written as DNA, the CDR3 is TGTGCCAGCGTATACGGAGGGTCTGAGGAGACCCAGTACTTC. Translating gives CASVYGGSEETQYF.

CDR3 loop: CASLRRDRETYEQYF. CDR3 sequence (DNA): TGTGCCAGCCTCCGCCGGGACAGGGAAACCTACGAGCAGTACTTC. The gene calls are TRBV6-4 and TRBJ2-7; 9 bases are shared with TRBD1. The CDR3 contains 15 residues. Trimming took 8 bases from V and 2 from J; bases not matched to a gene: 10. Germline values: CDR1 MRHNA, CDR2 SNTAGT.

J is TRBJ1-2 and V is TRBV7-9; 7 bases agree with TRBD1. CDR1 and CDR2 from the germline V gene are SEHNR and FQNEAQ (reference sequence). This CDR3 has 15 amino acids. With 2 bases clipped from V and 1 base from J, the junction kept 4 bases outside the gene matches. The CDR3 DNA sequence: TGTGCCAGCAGCTTACCGACAGGGAGTAACTATGGCTACACCTTC. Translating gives CASSLPTGSNYGYTF.

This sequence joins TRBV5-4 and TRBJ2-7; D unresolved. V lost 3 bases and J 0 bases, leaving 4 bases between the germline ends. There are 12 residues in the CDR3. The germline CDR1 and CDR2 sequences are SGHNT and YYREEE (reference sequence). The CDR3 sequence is CASSSYSYEQYF. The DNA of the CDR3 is TGTGCCAGCAGCTCTTACTCCTACGAGCAGTACTTC. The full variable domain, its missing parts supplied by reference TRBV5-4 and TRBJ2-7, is ETGVTQSPTHLIKTRGQQVTLRCSSQSGHNTVSWYQQALGQGPQFIFQYYREEENGRGNFPPRFSGLQFPNYSSELNVNALELDDSALYLCASSSYSYEQYFGPGTRLTVT.

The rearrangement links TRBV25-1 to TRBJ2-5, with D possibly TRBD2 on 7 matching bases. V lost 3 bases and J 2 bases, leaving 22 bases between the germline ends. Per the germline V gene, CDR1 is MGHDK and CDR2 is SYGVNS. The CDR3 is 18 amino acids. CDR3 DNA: TGTGCCAGCAGTGATTACTGGGGGCTAGCGGAAGATCAAGAGACCCAGTACTTC. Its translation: CASSDYWGLAEDQETQYF.

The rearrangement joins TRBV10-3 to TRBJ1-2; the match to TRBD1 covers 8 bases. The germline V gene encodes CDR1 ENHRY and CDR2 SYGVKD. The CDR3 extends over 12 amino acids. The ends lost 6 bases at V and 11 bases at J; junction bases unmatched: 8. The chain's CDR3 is CAISGQGYRYTF. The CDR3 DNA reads TGTGCCATCAGCGGACAGGGCTATCGGTACACCTTC.

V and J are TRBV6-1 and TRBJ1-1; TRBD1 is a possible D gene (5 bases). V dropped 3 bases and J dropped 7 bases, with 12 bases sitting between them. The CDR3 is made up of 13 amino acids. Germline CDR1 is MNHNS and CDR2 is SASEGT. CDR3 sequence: CASSDLGGGEAFF. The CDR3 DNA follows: TGTGCCAGCAGTGACCTCGGCGGGGGTGAAGCTTTCTTT.

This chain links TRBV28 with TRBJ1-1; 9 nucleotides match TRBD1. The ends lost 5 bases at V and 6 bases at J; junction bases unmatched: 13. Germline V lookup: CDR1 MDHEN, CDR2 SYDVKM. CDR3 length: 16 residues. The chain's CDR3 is CASSHRGLMHRPEAFF. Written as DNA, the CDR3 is TGTGCCAGCAGTCACAGGGGGCTCATGCATAGGCCTGAAGCTTTCTTT.

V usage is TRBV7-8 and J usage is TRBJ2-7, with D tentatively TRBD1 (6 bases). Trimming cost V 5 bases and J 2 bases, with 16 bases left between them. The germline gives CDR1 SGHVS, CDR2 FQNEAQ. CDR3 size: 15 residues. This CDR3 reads CASSNTGSHTYEQYF. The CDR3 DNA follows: TGTGCCAGCAGCAACACAGGGAGTCACACCTACGAGCAGTACTTC.

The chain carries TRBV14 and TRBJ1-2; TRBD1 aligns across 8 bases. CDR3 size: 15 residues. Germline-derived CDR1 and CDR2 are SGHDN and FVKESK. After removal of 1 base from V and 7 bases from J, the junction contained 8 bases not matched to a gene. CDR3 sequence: CASSQGGQGLSGYTF. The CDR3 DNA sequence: TGTGCCAGCAGCCAAGGCGGACAGGGATTAAGTGGCTACACCTTC.

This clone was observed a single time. CDR3 in DNA: TGTGCCAGCAGCTCCGCTTGGACTCCCGGGGATACGCAGTATTTT. Its translation: CASSSAWTPGDTQYF. The rearrangement joins TRBV7-8 to TRBJ2-3, with a tentative D call TRBD2 (5 bases). CDR3 size: 15 residues. Germline assignment: CDR1 SGHVS and CDR2 FQNEAQ. Trimming stripped 4 bases from V and 6 bases from J, with 17 bases between.